This T cell receptor beta chain stems from a study of cytomegalovirus exposure and HLA in healthy donors. Study findings and constraints: Rates of TCR association differed by HLA locus in a later analysis, with DRB1 highest and HLA-C lowest. Analyses of presence and absence presupposed an approximately uniform sequencing depth across donors. Some public TCRs appeared in many individuals, while most sequences were rare. Earlier results showed most TCR beta V segments being productive about 90% or about 30% of the time.

On this clone itself: Its antigen is still unknown.

The CDR3 spans 13 residues. The ends were cut back, 3 bases at V and 7 bases at J, with 13 bases in the middle. Looked up from germline, CDR1 is GTSNPN and CDR2 is SVGIG (reference sequence). This PCR relied on a set of 60 Vbeta primers and 13 Jbeta primers. Profiling relied on immunoSEQ multiplex PCR, and the TCRdb table lists in-frame clones only, not all of them. The sample records 150,000 to 200,000 clones, 82% being singletons. Sequencing was performed on PBMCs. The chain carries TRBV30 and TRBJ2-1; perhaps TRBD2 as D (6 bases). The receptor comes from a girl between 5 and 17 years old in good health and CMV-seropositive. In DNA form, the CDR3 reads TGTGCCTGGAGCTCAACTGGGAGGAATGAGCAGTTCTTC. Translation gives CAWSSTGRNEQFF.